These T cell receptor beta chains were read from a single sample in a study of blood T cell repertoires in COVID-19. The repertoire was sequenced with immunoSEQ multiplex PCR; TCRdb's copy has only in-frame clones and lacks some. Among under 70,000 clones listed, over 75% were seen once. The source material was peripheral blood. The receptors derive from a human donor with active COVID-19. The donor label of this sample is uncertain. CDR3s include the opening cysteine and the closing phenylalanine or tryptophan. A D gene is named only where the DNA matches it firmly. Clone size appears in some rows only: once, few, many, or a class for an expanded clone.

V gene	J gene	clone size	D gene	CDR3 DNA	CDR3 protein
TRBV6-5	TRBJ1-5	.	TRBD1	TGTGCCAGCAGGGGGGACAGGGGGATATATCAGCCCCAGCATTTT	CASRGDRGIYQPQHF
TRBV5-6	TRBJ1-1	.	.	TGTGCCAGCAGCTTGGTTGGGGCGATAAACACTGAAGCTTTCTTT	CASSLVGAINTEAFF
TRBV7-2	TRBJ2-5	.	.	TGTGCCAGCAGCTTAGTAACGGGTGCCCGCCAAGAGACCCAGTACTTC	CASSLVTGARQETQYF
TRBV5-1	TRBJ1-5	.	TRBD1	TGCGCCAGCAGCTTGACTCCCGGACAGGGTAGCAATCAGCCCCAGCATTTT	CASSLTPGQGSNQPQHF
TRBV5-1	TRBJ1-1	once	.	TGCGCCAGCAGGGAACAGGGGAACACTGAAGCTTTCTTT	CASREQGNTEAFF
TRBV7-2	TRBJ1-2	once	.	TGTGCCAGCAGCTTAGTCGGCCCAAACTATGGCTACATCTTC	CASSLVGPNYGYIF
TRBV2	TRBJ1-2	.	TRBD1	TGTGCCAGCAGCAGGGGGTATGGCTACACCTTC	CASSRGYGYTF
TRBV6-5	TRBJ1-1	.	.	TGTGCCAGCACTGGGGGCAGTAACACTGAAGCTTTCTTT	CASTGGSNTEAFF
TRBV25-1	TRBJ1-1	.	TRBD1	TGTGCCAGCCTTTCCCACAGGGGGCGGGCTTTCTTT	CASLSHRGRAFF
TRBV5-1	TRBJ1-2	.	.	TGCGCCAGCAGCTTGGAGCCTAACTATGGCTACACCTTC	CASSLEPNYGYTF
TRBV11-2	TRBJ1-1	.	.	TGTGCCAGCAGCTTACAGGGCTCGAGTGCAGCTTTCTTT	CASSLQGSSAAFF
TRBV7-2	TRBJ2-2	.	.	TGTGCCAGCAGCTTAGTAGAGAACACCGGGGAGCTGTTTTTT	CASSLVENTGELFF